These T cell receptor beta chains were read from a single sample in a study of blood T cell repertoires in COVID-19. Only in-frame clones appear in the TCRdb table, and some are missing; sequencing was by immunoSEQ multiplex PCR. The table includes under 250,000 clones, more than 70% detected once. The sample taken for sequencing was peripheral blood. The receptors were sampled from a woman aged 50 to 60 with acute or convalescent COVID-19. Both conserved end residues are part of each CDR3. The D gene is left open where the match is weak. The size entry is marked missing in some rows and otherwise reads once, few, many or a size class.

d_call clone_size cdr3_length j_call v_call cdr3_nt cdr3_aa
TRBD1 - 17 TRBJ2-5 TRBV19 TGTGCCAGTAGTCCCCGGTCTTCGACAGGGGTACGGGAGACCCAGTACTTC CASSPRSSTGVRETQYF
TRBD1 - 13 TRBJ2-7 TRBV5-5 TGTGCCAGCGGAGACAGGGAATTCTACGAGCAGTACTTC CASGDREFYEQYF
TRBD2 - 13 TRBJ2-7 TRBV6-6 TGTGCCAGCAGTGGGGCTAGCGGCTACGAGCAGTACTTC CASSGASGYEQYF
- - 14 TRBJ1-6 TRBV6-1 TGTGCCAGCAGTGAAGGGGGGCGTAATTCACCCCTCCACTTT CASSEGGRNSPLHF
- - 16 TRBJ1-1 TRBV5-1 TGCGCCAGCAGCTCGAGGGAGCTTAACCCGAACACTGAAGCTTTCTTT CASSSRELNPNTEAFF
TRBD1 - 14 TRBJ1-2 TRBV27 TGTGCCAGCAGTTCGGGACAGGGTATCTATGGCTACACCTTC CASSSGQGIYGYTF
TRBD1 - 18 TRBJ2-1 TRBV18 TGTGCCAGCTCACCCGGACAGGGGGCGAGTCTTAGCTACAATGAGCAGTTCTTC CASSPGQGASLSYNEQFF
- few 15 TRBJ1-6 TRBV2 TGTGCCAGCAGTCTTCGGGGGGAGTTTAATTCACCCCTCCACTTT CASSLRGEFNSPLHF
TRBD2 - 16 TRBJ2-2 TRBV16 TGTGCCAGCAGCCAATCGATTGGGACTAGCGTCGGGGAGCTGTTTTTT CASSQSIGTSVGELFF
- - 13 TRBJ2-5 TRBV18 TGTGCCAGCTCACCAAACGACCCGAGGGCCCAGTACTTC CASSPNDPRAQYF
- - 13 TRBJ2-1 TRBV7-9 TGTGCCAGCAGCCCGTTAGTGAACCATGAGCAGTTCTTC CASSPLVNHEQFF
- - 11 TRBJ1-1 TRBV20-1 TGCAGTGCAGGAGGGTTCACTGAAGCTTTCTTT CSAGGFTEAFF
- - 15 TRBJ1-2 TRBV24-1 TGTGCCACCAGTGATTTACGGGAAAAGAACTATGGCTACACCTTC CATSDLREKNYGYTF
- - 14 TRBJ1-3 TRBV5-6 TGTGCCAGCAGCCGCGGGATTAATGGAAACACCATATATTTT CASSRGINGNTIYF
- - 13 TRBJ2-3 TRBV6-2/TRBV6-3 TGTGCCAGCAGTTACGAGGGGGCAGATACGCAGTATTTT CASSYEGADTQYF
- once 15 TRBJ2-5 TRBV6-5 TGTGCCAGCAGTTCAGGACAGCACAGGGTGGAGACCCAGTACTTC CASSSGQHRVETQYF